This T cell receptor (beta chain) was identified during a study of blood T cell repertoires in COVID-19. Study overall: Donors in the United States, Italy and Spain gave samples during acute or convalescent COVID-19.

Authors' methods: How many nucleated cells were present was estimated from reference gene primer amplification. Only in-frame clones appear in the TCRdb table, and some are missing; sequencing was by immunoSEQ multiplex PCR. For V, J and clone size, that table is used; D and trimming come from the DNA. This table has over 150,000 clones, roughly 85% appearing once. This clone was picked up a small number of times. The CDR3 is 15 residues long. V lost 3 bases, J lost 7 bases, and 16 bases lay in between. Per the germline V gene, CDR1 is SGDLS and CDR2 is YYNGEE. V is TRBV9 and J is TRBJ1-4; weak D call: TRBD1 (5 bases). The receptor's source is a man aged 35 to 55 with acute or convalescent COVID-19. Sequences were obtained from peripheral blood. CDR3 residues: CASSGGGSRGEKLFF. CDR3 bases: TGTGCCAGCAGCGGTGGGGGGAGCCGCGGTGAAAAACTGTTTTTT.